Listed below are T cell receptor beta chains from one sample, sequenced in a study of CD8+CD57+ T cells in acquired aplastic anemia. One entry per CDR3 protein, called by TCRdb with MiXCR from the reads. The table has 400,000 to 600,000 distinct CDR3 sequences, over 25% seen once. The sample was sorted CD4+, CD8+, or CD8+CD57+ T cells (not recorded which) from PBMCs. These receptors all stem from a human donor with aplastic anemia. The CDR3 runs from the conserved cysteine through the conserved F or W. D genes are given only for firm matches. Rows may omit the clone size; those that give it use once, few, many or a size class.

v_gene	abundance	d_gene	j_gene	CDR3aa	CDR3nt
TRBV6-5	NA	NA	TRBJ2-4	CASSYSPGRENIQYF	TGTGCCAGCAGTTACTCTCCAGGGAGAGAAAACATTCAGTACTTC
TRBV6-1	few	NA	TRBJ1-4	CASRSFRSTNEKLFF	TGTGCCAGCAGGAGTTTCAGATCAACTAATGAAAAACTGTTTTTT
TRBV9	NA	TRBD1	TRBJ1-4	CASSLRTGYGEKLFF	TGTGCCAGCAGCTTGCGGACAGGGTACGGTGAAAAACTGTTTTTT
TRBV7-8	many	NA	TRBJ1-1	CASSPGGAEAFF	TGTGCCAGCAGCCCCGGGGGGGCTGAAGCTTTCTTT
TRBV2	NA	NA	TRBJ2-2	CASSHVDKLVGELFF	TGCGCCAGCAGCCACGTAGACAAGTTGGTCGGGGAGCTGTTTTTT
TRBV20-1	few	NA	TRBJ2-5	CSARDIEETQYF	TGCAGTGCTAGAGATATAGAGGAGACCCAGTACTTC
TRBV15	many	NA	TRBJ1-4	CATSRAPLEKLFF	TGTGCCACCAGCAGGGCGCCCCTAGAAAAACTGTTTTTT
TRBV4-2	few	NA	TRBJ1-1	CASSQDRVNTEAFF	TGTGCCAGCAGCCAAGATCGCGTGAACACTGAAGCTTTCTTT
TRBV5-6	few	NA	TRBJ1-3	CASSLTGYSGNTIYF	TGTGCCAGCAGCCTAACGGGTTACTCTGGAAACACCATATATTTT
TRBV12-3/TRBV12-4	NA	NA	TRBJ2-7	CASSFSRALYEQYF	TGTGCCAGCAGTTTCTCCAGGGCTTTGTACGAGCAGTACTTC
TRBV20-1	few	NA	TRBJ2-1	CSVHSGQGGNEQFF	TGCAGTGTTCATTCGGGGCAGGGCGGGAATGAGCAGTTCTTC
TRBV5-1	few	NA	TRBJ1-1	CASSLTGGGEAFF	TGCGCCAGCAGCTTGACCGGGGGAGGTGAAGCTTTCTTT
TRBV6-5	NA	NA	TRBJ1-6	CASSYSITERNSPLHF	TGTGCCAGCAGCTACTCGATTACGGAACGGAATTCACCCCTCCACTTT
TRBV3-1	few	TRBD2	TRBJ2-7	CASSHRRGLAETYEQYF	TGTGCCAGCAGCCACAGACGGGGACTAGCGGAAACCTACGAGCAGTACTTC
TRBV5-1	many	NA	TRBJ1-1	CASSFSGVNTEAFF	TGTGCCAGTAGTTTCAGTGGGGTGAACACTGAAGCTTTCTTT
TRBV11-2	NA	TRBD1	TRBJ2-7	CASSLDPIGTGDYEQYF	TGTGCCAGCAGCTTAGACCCTATCGGGACAGGGGATTACGAGCAGTACTTC
TRBV20-1	few	TRBD2	TRBJ2-1	CSARVVAGSYNEQFF	TGCAGTGCTAGAGTGGTAGCGGGCTCCTACAATGAGCAGTTCTTC
TRBV6-1	many	NA	TRBJ1-2	CASREQVQGYTF	TGTGCCAGCAGGGAGCAAGTTCAGGGCTACACCTTC
TRBV5-1	many	NA	TRBJ1-2	CASSGGRPANYGYTF	TGCGCCAGCAGCGGGGGACGCCCCGCTAACTATGGCTACACCTTC
TRBV10-3	NA	NA	TRBJ1-1	CASSEEVLFGTEAFF	TGTGCCAGCAGTGAAGAGGTCCTTTTCGGGACTGAAGCTTTCTTT
TRBV9	once	NA	TRBJ2-3	CASSPNGDADTQYF	TGTGCCAGCAGCCCGAACGGGGACGCAGATACGCAGTATTTT
TRBV6-1	NA	NA	TRBJ1-3	CASSTSSGNTIYF	TGTGCCAGCAGTACTAGCTCTGGAAACACCATATATTTT
TRBV7-2	NA	NA	TRBJ1-1	CASSLVGQTWAFF	TGTGCCAGCAGCTTAGTCGGACAGACGTGGGCTTTCTTT
TRBV20-1	NA	NA	TRBJ1-5	CGAYRRGSNQPQHF	TGCGGTGCCTACCGCAGGGGAAGCAATCAGCCCCAGCATTTT
TRBV12-3/TRBV12-4	few	NA	TRBJ2-3	CANSFSTDTQYF	TGTGCCAACAGTTTTAGCACAGATACGCAGTATTTT
TRBV6-1	few	TRBD1	TRBJ2-3	CASRLPPGQGADTQYF	TGTGCCAGCAGACTCCCTCCGGGACAGGGCGCCGATACGCAGTATTTT
TRBV5-4	few	TRBD2	TRBJ2-3	CASSLALTSGTPDTQYF	TGTGCCAGCAGCTTGGCCCTGACTAGCGGGACTCCAGATACGCAGTATTTT